Listed below are T cell receptor beta chains from one sample, sequenced in a study of beta chain features in type 1 diabetes. Clones were read by immunoSEQ multiplex PCR, and TCRdb kept only the in-frame ones, dropping some. The sample yields 400,000 to 500,000 clones, approximately 15% seen once. Sequences were obtained from naive CD4+ T cells from blood. All receptors derive from a man between 25 and 39 years old in good health. CDR3s include the opening cysteine and the closing phenylalanine or tryptophan. A D gene is named only where the DNA matches it firmly. Size is stated for part of the rows, as once, few or many counts, or as a class when the clone is expanded.

-,-,TRBV25-1,TRBJ1-6,CASSPIVSSPLHF,TGTGCCAGCAGTCCGATAGTTAGTTCACCCCTCCACTTT
few,TRBD1,TRBV29-1,TRBJ1-2,CSVFGGQGDYGYTF,TGCAGCGTCTTCGGGGGACAGGGTGACTATGGCTACACCTTC
few,-,TRBV2,TRBJ2-3,CASSEEGSPTDTQYF,TGTGCCAGCAGTGAAGAGGGCAGTCCTACAGATACGCAGTATTTT
few,-,TRBV2,TRBJ1-4,CASRRTTNEKLFF,TGTGCCAGCAGGAGAACAACTAATGAAAAACTGTTTTTT
few,TRBD2,TRBV7-9,TRBJ2-1,CASSLLGLAGGPMINEQFF,TGTGCCAGCAGCTTACTCGGACTAGCGGGAGGGCCGATGATCAATGAGCAGTTCTTC
-,TRBD1,TRBV4-1,TRBJ2-2,CASSQGQGASTGELFF,TGCGCCAGCAGCCAAGGTCAGGGGGCTAGCACCGGGGAGCTGTTTTTT
-,TRBD2,TRBV7-2,TRBJ2-1,CASSPTERGGINEQFF,TGTGCCAGCAGCCCTACCGAGCGGGGGGGCATCAATGAGCAGTTCTTC
-,-,TRBV4-3,TRBJ2-2,CASSQVQGGGELFF,TGCGCCAGCAGCCAAGTGCAGGGTGGCGGGGAGCTGTTTTTT
few,TRBD1,TRBV10-3,TRBJ2-3,CAISESRDSSTDTQYF,TGTGCCATCAGTGAGTCAAGGGACAGTAGCACAGATACGCAGTATTTT
-,TRBD1,TRBV29-1,TRBJ2-4,CSADQGAQNIQYF,TGCAGCGCTGACCAGGGGGCGCAAAACATTCAGTACTTC
few,-,TRBV6-1,TRBJ2-3,CASSEAGRGLPIDTQYF,TGTGCCAGCAGTGAAGCGGGGCGGGGCCTTCCCATAGATACGCAGTATTTT
few,-,TRBV18,TRBJ2-7,CASSPRSEQYF,TGTGCCAGCTCACCAAGGTCCGAGCAGTACTTC
few,-,TRBV2,TRBJ2-4,CASRGPPLAKNIQYF,TGTGCCAGCAGAGGGCCTCCCCTAGCCAAAAACATTCAGTACTTC
-,-,TRBV4-2,TRBJ1-2,CASSHDRTLSYGYTF,TGTGCCAGCAGCCACGACAGGACGCTGAGCTATGGCTACACCTTC
few,TRBD2,TRBV6-6,TRBJ2-3,CASRRSGGSTDTQYF,TGTGCCAGCAGGAGAAGCGGGGGTAGCACAGATACGCAGTATTTT
few,-,TRBV19,TRBJ2-6,CASSIDRPGSSGANVLTF,TGTGCCAGTAGTATAGATCGTCCAGGCAGCTCTGGGGCCAACGTCCTGACTTTC
-,-,TRBV7-2,TRBJ2-1,CASSPPMFF,TGTGCCAGCAGCCCCCCCATGTTCTTC
-,TRBD1,TRBV7-2,TRBJ2-1,CASSPGQGSYNEQFF,TGTGCCAGCAGCCCGGGACAGGGCTCCTACAATGAGCAGTTCTTC
few,TRBD2,TRBV6-1,TRBJ2-3,CASTPGLGTDTQYF,TGTGCCAGCACTCCGGGACTAGGCACAGATACGCAGTATTTT
-,-,TRBV5-1,TRBJ1-1,CASSLEAGPVTEAFF,TGCGCCAGCAGCTTGGAGGCAGGGCCCGTCACTGAAGCTTTCTTT
-,-,TRBV7-2,TRBJ2-3,CASSLEAGISTDTQYF,TGTGCCAGCAGCTTAGAAGCGGGTATTAGCACAGATACGCAGTATTTT
few,-,TRBV10-3,TRBJ2-5,CAIGEPGHKQETQYF,TGTGCCATCGGAGAGCCGGGACATAAACAAGAGACCCAGTACTTC
few,-,TRBV4-3,TRBJ1-2,CASSQDRLPYGYTF,TGCGCCAGCAGCCAAGATCGACTTCCCTATGGCTACACCTTC
few,TRBD1,TRBV2,TRBJ2-5,CASNQDRAGETQYF,TGTGCCAGCAACCAGGACAGGGCCGGGGAGACCCAGTACTTC
-,-,TRBV30,TRBJ2-3,CAWSGFPFGADTQYF,TGTGCCTGGAGTGGTTTTCCCTTCGGGGCAGATACGCAGTATTTT
-,-,TRBV6-6,TRBJ2-4,CASSYSREGFQNIQYF,TGTGCCAGCAGTTACTCGAGAGAGGGGTTCCAAAACATTCAGTACTTC
few,-,TRBV5-6,TRBJ2-1,CASSLARGEQFF,TGTGCCAGCAGCTTGGCACGAGGTGAGCAGTTCTTC
-,TRBD2,TRBV11-1,TRBJ2-1,CASSSPGTSGRASYNEQFF,TGTGCCAGCAGCTCCCCAGGGACTAGCGGGAGGGCGTCATACAATGAGCAGTTCTTC
-,-,TRBV30,TRBJ1-1,CAWSAHRVAKVTEAFF,TGTGCCTGGAGTGCCCACAGGGTGGCAAAAGTCACTGAAGCTTTCTTT
-,TRBD2,TRBV9,TRBJ2-3,CASSVRGRAGDTQYF,TGTGCCAGCAGCGTGCGAGGGAGGGCCGGGGATACGCAGTATTTT
-,-,TRBV13,TRBJ2-1,CASSLVRDEQFF,TGTGCCAGCAGCTTAGTTAGGGATGAGCAGTTCTTC
-,TRBD1,TRBV29-1,TRBJ1-1,CSVARQGLNTEAFF,TGCAGCGTCGCTAGACAGGGCCTGAACACTGAAGCTTTCTTT
few,TRBD2,TRBV7-2,TRBJ2-1,CASSLGLADYNEQFF,TGTGCCAGCAGCTTGGGACTAGCGGACTACAATGAGCAGTTCTTC
few,-,TRBV7-2,TRBJ2-2,CASSPGGTGSTGELFF,TGTGCCAGCAGCCCGGGAGGGACAGGGAGTACCGGGGAGCTGTTTTTT
-,-,TRBV5-6,TRBJ1-2,CASSPYGVYGYTF,TGTGCCAGCAGCCCATACGGGGTCTATGGCTACACCTTC
-,-,TRBV4-3,TRBJ1-2,CASSQEVLGTVAGLLGGGYTF,TGCGCCAGCAGCCAAGAAGTCCTGGGCACCGTGGCAGGATTGTTGGGAGGTGGCTACACCTTC
-,TRBD1,TRBV5-1,TRBJ2-3,CASSSWTGGSTDTQYF,TGCGCCAGCAGCTCATGGACAGGGGGAAGCACAGATACGCAGTATTTT
few,-,TRBV6-6,TRBJ2-3,CASSLLGDTQYF,TGTGCCAGCAGCCTTCTAGGGGATACGCAGTATTTT
-,-,TRBV4-3,TRBJ2-1,CASSQERGGRKFF,TGCGCCAGCAGCCAAGAAAGGGGGGGCCGCAAGTTCTTC
-,TRBD1,TRBV5-1,TRBJ2-7,CASSFGTEIYEQYF,TGCGCCAGCAGCTTCGGGACAGAGATTTACGAGCAGTACTTC
-,-,TRBV5-4,TRBJ2-3,CASSLGLGGTDTQYF,TGTGCCAGCAGCTTAGGGCTAGGTGGCACAGATACGCAGTATTTT
-,-,TRBV6-5,TRBJ2-1,CASSYSPSNWFF,TGTGCCAGCAGTTACTCGCCTAGCAACTGGTTCTTC
few,TRBD1,TRBV4-2,TRBJ2-3,CASSQDGTGTDTQYF,TGTGCCAGCAGCCAAGATGGGACAGGCACAGATACGCAGTATTTT
-,-,TRBV11-2,TRBJ2-5,CASSLGQETQYF,TGTGCCAGCAGCTTAGGGCAAGAGACCCAGTACTTC
few,-,TRBV19,TRBJ2-2,CASGKWGRILAGELFF,TGTGCCAGTGGAAAATGGGGCCGGATTTTGGCCGGGGAGCTGTTTTTT
few,TRBD2,TRBV12-5,TRBJ2-2,CASGSYGLARTGELFF,TGTGCTAGTGGTTCCTACGGACTAGCGAGGACCGGGGAGCTGTTTTTT
-,TRBD2,TRBV11-2,TRBJ2-3,CASSADGGARDTQYF,TGTGCCAGCAGCGCGGACGGGGGGGCCCGAGATACGCAGTATTTT
-,TRBD1,TRBV5-4,TRBJ2-5,CASNKASDRSWETQYF,TGTGCCAGCAACAAGGCGTCGGACAGGTCGTGGGAGACCCAGTACTTC
few,-,TRBV7-9,TRBJ1-2,CASSFGEARYGYTF,TGTGCCAGCAGCTTTGGGGAGGCCCGCTATGGCTACACCTTC
few,TRBD2,TRBV5-1,TRBJ2-1,CASSTTAGGPAEQFF,TGCGCCAGCAGCACAACAGCGGGAGGGCCGGCTGAGCAGTTCTTC
few,TRBD1,TRBV29-1,TRBJ1-2,CSSSRDSYGYTF,TGCAGCTCTTCCAGGGACAGCTATGGCTACACCTTC
-,-,TRBV30,TRBJ2-2,CAWVSWRLFF,TGTGCCTGGGTTAGCTGGAGACTGTTTTTT
-,TRBD1,TRBV28,TRBJ2-6,CASSFYQGAVAGANVLTF,TGTGCCAGCAGTTTTTATCAGGGGGCGGTAGCTGGGGCCAACGTCCTGACTTTC